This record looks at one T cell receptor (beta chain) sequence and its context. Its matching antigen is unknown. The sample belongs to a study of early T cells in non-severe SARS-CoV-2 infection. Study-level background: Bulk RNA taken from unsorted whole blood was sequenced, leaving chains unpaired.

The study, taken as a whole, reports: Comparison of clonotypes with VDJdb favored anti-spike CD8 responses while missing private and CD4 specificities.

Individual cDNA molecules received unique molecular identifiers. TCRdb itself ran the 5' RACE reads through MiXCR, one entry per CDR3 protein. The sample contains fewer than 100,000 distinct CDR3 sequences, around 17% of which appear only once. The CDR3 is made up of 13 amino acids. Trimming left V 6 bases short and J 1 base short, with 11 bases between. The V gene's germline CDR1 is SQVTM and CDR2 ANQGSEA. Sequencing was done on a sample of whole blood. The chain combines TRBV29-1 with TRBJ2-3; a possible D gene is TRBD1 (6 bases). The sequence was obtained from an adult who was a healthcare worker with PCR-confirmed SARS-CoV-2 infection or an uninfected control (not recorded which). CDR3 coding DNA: TGCAGCGTACAGGGCGGTCGCACAGATACGCAGTATTTT. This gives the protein CSVQGGRTDTQYF.